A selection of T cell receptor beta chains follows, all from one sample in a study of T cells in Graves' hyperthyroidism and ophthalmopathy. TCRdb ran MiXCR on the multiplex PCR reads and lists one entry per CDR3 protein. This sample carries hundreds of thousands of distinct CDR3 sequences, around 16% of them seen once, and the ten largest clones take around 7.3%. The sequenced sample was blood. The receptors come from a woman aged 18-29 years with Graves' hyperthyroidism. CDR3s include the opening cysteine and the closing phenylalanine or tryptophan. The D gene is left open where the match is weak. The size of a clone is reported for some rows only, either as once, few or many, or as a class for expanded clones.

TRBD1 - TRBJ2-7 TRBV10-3 CAISSWRVNRGQSYEQYF TGTGCCATCAGTAGTTGGCGCGTGAACAGGGGGCAAAGCTACGAGCAGTACTTC
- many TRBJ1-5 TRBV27 CASSLSQGNQPQHF TGTGCCAGCAGTTTATCCCAGGGCAATCAGCCCCAGCATTTT
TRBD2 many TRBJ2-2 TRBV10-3 CAIMLAGADTGELFF TGTGCCATCATGCTAGCGGGAGCGGACACCGGGGAGCTGTTTTTT
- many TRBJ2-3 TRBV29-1 CSARADTDTQYF TGCAGCGCAAGGGCGGACACAGATACGCAGTATTTT
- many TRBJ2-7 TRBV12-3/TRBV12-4 CASSRGSGQNEQYF TGTGCCAGCAGTCGCGGGAGCGGACAGAACGAGCAGTACTTC
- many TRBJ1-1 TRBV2 CASSASQAEAFF TGTGCCAGCAGTGCATCCCAGGCTGAAGCTTTCTTT
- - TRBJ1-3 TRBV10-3 CAISGSNSGNTIYF TGTGCCATCAGTGGGTCCAACTCTGGAAACACCATATATTTT
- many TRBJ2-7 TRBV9 CASSPMGDNSYEQYF TGTGCCAGCAGCCCTATGGGCGACAACTCCTACGAGCAGTACTTC
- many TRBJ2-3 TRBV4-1 CASSPGQIASTDTQYF TGCGCCAGCAGCCCCGGACAGATCGCTAGCACAGATACGCAGTATTTT
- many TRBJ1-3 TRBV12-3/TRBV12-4 CASSLKRVKSSGNTIYF TGTGCCAGCAGTTTAAAACGGGTCAAGAGCTCTGGAAACACCATATATTTT
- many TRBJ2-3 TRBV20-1 CSAETGLSTDTQYF TGCAGTGCTGAAACGGGACTCAGCACAGATACGCAGTATTTT
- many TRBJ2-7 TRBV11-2 CASSLGPGETDEQYF TGTGCCAGCAGCTTAGGCCCGGGAGAAACGGACGAGCAGTACTTC
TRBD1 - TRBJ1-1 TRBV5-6 CASRSMGQDNSAFF TGTGCCAGCAGGTCTATGGGACAGGATAATTCAGCTTTCTTT
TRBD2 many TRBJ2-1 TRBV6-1 CASRRLAGGLNEQFF TGTGCCAGCAGAAGACTAGCGGGGGGGCTCAATGAGCAGTTCTTC
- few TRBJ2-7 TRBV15 CATSTTRISYEQYF TGTGCCACCAGCACTACAAGGATATCCTACGAGCAGTACTTC
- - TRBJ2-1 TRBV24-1 CATSDPGNPYYNEQFF TGTGCCACCAGTGACCCGGGAAACCCCTACTACAATGAGCAGTTCTTC
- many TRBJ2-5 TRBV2 CASKLNRETQYF TGTGCCAGCAAATTAAACAGAGAGACCCAGTACTTC
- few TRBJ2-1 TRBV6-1 CASSSNRPSRNEQFF TGTGCCAGCAGCTCCAACCGGCCCTCCCGGAATGAGCAGTTCTTC
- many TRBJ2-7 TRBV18 CASSQPDSLSYEQYF TGTGCCAGCTCACAGCCCGACAGCCTCTCCTACGAGCAGTACTTC
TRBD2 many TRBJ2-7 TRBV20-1 CSALRLAGVGEQYF TGCAGTGCTCTGAGACTAGCGGGAGTAGGGGAGCAGTACTTC
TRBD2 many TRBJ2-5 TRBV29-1 CSVEGLAGRETQYF TGCAGCGTTGAAGGGCTAGCGGGCCGAGAGACCCAGTACTTC
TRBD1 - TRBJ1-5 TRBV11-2 CASSLARGQGVQPQHF TGTGCCAGCAGCTTAGCCAGAGGACAGGGGGTTCAGCCCCAGCATTTT
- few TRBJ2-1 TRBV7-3 CASSFAPRGYNEQFF TGTGCCAGCAGCTTCGCGCCCCGGGGCTACAATGAGCAGTTCTTC
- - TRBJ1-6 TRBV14 CASRATARGVSPLHF TGTGCCAGCAGGGCGACTGCCCGGGGCGTTTCACCCCTCCACTTT
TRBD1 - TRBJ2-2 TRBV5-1 CASSLRDRGAGELFF TGCGCCAGCAGCTTGAGAGACAGGGGTGCGGGGGAGCTGTTTTTT
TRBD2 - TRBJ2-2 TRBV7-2 CASSRGGGGPGELFF TGTGCCAGCAGCCGGGGGGGGGGGGGGCCCGGGGAGCTGTTTTTT
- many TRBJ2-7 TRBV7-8 CASSLAAGANEQYF TGTGCCAGCAGCTTAGCGGCGGGCGCAAACGAGCAGTACTTC
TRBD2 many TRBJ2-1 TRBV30 CASKLAGGYEQFF TGTGCCAGTAAACTAGCGGGAGGGTATGAGCAGTTCTTC
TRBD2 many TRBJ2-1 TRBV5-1 CASSLDGGGGYNEQFF TGCGCCAGCAGCTTGGATGGCGGGGGGGGCTACAATGAGCAGTTCTTC
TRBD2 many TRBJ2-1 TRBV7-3 CASGGSRLAGYNEQFF TGTGCCAGCGGGGGATCAAGACTAGCGGGATACAATGAGCAGTTCTTC
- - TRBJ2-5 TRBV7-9 CASSLFGDLARRGKETQYF TGTGCCAGCAGCTTGTTTGGTGACCTCGCCCGTAGAGGGAAAGAGACCCAGTACTTC
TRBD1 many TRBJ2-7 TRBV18 CASSGTNRGEYEQYF TGTGCCAGCTCAGGAACAAACAGGGGGGAGTACGAGCAGTACTTC
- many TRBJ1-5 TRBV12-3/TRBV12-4 CASSLMGPSNQPQHF TGTGCCAGCAGTTTAATGGGGCCTAGCAATCAGCCCCAGCATTTT
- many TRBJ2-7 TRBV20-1 CSATKRTSSSYEQYF TGCAGTGCCACTAAAAGGACTTCCAGCTCCTACGAGCAGTACTTC
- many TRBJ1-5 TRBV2 CASSPFGGQGQPQHF TGTGCCAGCAGTCCCTTCGGGGGGCAGGGTCAGCCCCAGCATTTT
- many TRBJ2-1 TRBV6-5 CASSYSPGVADEQFF TGTGCCAGCAGTTACTCGCCAGGGGTGGCAGATGAGCAGTTCTTC
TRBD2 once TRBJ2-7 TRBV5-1 CASSLATSGRASEQYF TGCGCCAGCAGCTTGGCTACCAGCGGGAGGGCCAGTGAGCAGTACTTC
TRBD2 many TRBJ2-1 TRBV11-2 CASSLGAGGNEQFF TGTGCCAGCAGCTTGGGGGCGGGAGGCAATGAGCAGTTCTTC
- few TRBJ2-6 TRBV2 CASTVSFGPSGANVLTF TGTGCCAGCACGGTGAGTTTCGGGCCGTCTGGGGCCAACGTCCTGACTTTC
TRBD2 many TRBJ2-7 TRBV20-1 CSASNLAGVSYEQYF TGCAGTGCTAGTAACCTAGCGGGGGTCTCCTACGAGCAGTACTTC
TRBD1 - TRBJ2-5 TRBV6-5 CASSYSATGVVETQYF TGTGCCAGCAGTTACTCGGCTACAGGGGTAGTGGAGACCCAGTACTTC
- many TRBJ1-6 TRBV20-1 CSARAPGVWSYNSPLHF TGCAGTGCTAGAGCACCGGGGGTGTGGTCCTATAATTCACCCCTCCACTTT
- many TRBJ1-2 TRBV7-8 CASSLASRDGYTF TGTGCCAGCAGCTTAGCCTCCAGGGATGGCTACACCTTC
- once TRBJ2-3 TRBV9 CASSVADSTDTQYF TGTGCCAGCAGCGTAGCTGACAGCACAGATACGCAGTATTTT
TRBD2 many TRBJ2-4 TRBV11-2 CASTHRFSGGKNIQYF TGTGCCAGCACCCATCGTTTTAGCGGGGGGAAAAACATTCAGTACTTC
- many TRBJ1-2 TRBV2 CASRGVGGNYGYTF TGTGCCAGCAGGGGGGTCGGGGGAAACTATGGCTACACCTTC
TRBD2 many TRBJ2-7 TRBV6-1 CASSESAGVAYEQYF TGTGCCAGCAGTGAATCGGCGGGGGTAGCCTACGAGCAGTACTTC
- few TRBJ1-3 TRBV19 CASSMMTDSGNTIYF TGTGCCAGTAGTATGATGACAGACTCTGGAAACACCATATATTTT
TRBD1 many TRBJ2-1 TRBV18 CASSPQGEPYNEQFF TGTGCCAGCTCACCCCAGGGGGAACCCTACAATGAGCAGTTCTTC
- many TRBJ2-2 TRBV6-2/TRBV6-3 CASSYPTGRDTGELFF TGTGCCAGCAGTTACCCGACAGGGAGGGACACCGGGGAGCTGTTTTTT
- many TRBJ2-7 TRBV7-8 CASSPMWSSYEQYF TGTGCCAGCAGCCCTATGTGGAGCTCCTACGAGCAGTACTTC
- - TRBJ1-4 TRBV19 CASSAGWGGGEKLFF TGTGCCAGTAGTGCCGGATGGGGTGGGGGTGAAAAACTGTTTTTT
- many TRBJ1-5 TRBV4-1 CASSPGTITQPQHF TGCGCCAGCAGCCCCGGGACCATCACCCAGCCCCAGCATTTT
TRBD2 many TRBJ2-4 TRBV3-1 CASSLWTSDTYRAKNIQYF TGTGCCAGCAGCCTATGGACTAGCGATACCTATCGGGCCAAAAACATTCAGTACTTC
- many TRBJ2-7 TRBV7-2 CASSLVLQAYEQYF TGTGCCAGCAGCTTAGTCCTCCAGGCGTACGAGCAGTACTTC